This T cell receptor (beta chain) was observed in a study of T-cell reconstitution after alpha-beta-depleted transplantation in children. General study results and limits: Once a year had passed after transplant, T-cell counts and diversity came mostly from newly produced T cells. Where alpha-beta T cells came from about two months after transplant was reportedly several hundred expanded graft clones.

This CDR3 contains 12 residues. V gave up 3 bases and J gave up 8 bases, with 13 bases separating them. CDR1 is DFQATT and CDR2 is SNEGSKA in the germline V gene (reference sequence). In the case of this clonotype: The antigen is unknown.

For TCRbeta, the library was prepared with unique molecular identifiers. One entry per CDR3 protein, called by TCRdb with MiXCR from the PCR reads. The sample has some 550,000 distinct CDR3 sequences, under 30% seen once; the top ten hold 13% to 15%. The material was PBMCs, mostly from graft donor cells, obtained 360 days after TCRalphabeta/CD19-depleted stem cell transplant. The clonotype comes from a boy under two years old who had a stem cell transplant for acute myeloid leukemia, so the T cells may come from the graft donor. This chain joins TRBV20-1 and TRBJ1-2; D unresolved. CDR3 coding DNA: TGCAGTGCTAGTGGGCGGGAACGAGGCTACACCTTC. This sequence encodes CSASGRERGYTF.